Following are 11 T cell receptor beta chains from one sample sequenced in a study of graft-versus-host responses after intestinal transplantation. Assay: immunoSEQ multiplex PCR; the TCRdb copy retains only in-frame clones and omits some. The table lists 90,000 to 150,000 clones, roughly 96% of them singletons. These receptors lack a known antigen. The specimen was unstimulated CD8+ T cells sorted from spleen or lymph node cells, collected before intestinal transplant. These receptors all stem from a human donor who received an intestinal transplant.

The V gene is TRBV19, the J gene TRBJ2-7; D is possibly TRBD1 (7 bases). Germline V gene lookup returns CDR1 LNHDA and CDR2 SQIVND (reference sequence). CDR3 length equals 15 residues. V shed 1 base and J shed 0 bases, with 10 bases lying between them. This CDR3 is CASSIGGTDSYEQYF. The CDR3 nucleotides read TGTGCCAGTAGTATAGGCGGGACAGACTCCTACGAGCAGTACTTC.

V gene TRBV5-1 combines with J gene TRBJ2-3; tentatively, D is TRBD1 (6 bases). The germline V gene encodes CDR1 SGHRS and CDR2 YFSETQ. V was pared by 0 bases and J by 6 bases, with 17 bases between. The CDR3 spans 16 residues. DNA for the CDR3: TGCGCCAGCAGCTTGGCCGGCGAGATTAGGGGGGATACGCAGTATTTT. This codes for CASSLAGEIRGDTQYF.

This clone was found a few times. The chain is built from TRBV4-2 and TRBJ1-1; D uncertain. The CDR3 consists of 14 residues. Trimming took off 4 bases at V and 1 base at J, with 10 bases between the two ends. Per germline, CDR1 LGHNA and CDR2 YNFKEQ. The CDR3 DNA reads TGTGCCAGCAGCCCCTTGACGGCGAACACTGAAGCTTTCTTT. It yields the protein CASSPLTANTEAFF.

The J gene is TRBJ1-2, the V gene TRBV4-3, with 7 bases matching TRBD1. This CDR3 spans 15 amino acids. Germline assignment: CDR1 LGHNA and CDR2 YSLEER. J gave up 2 bases and V 3 bases, and 6 bases lay outside the gene matches. The CDR3 loop reads CASSHSQGVNYGYTF. The CDR3 DNA is TGCGCCAGCAGCCACTCGCAGGGGGTGAACTATGGCTACACCTTC.

The chain links TRBV6-5 to TRBJ2-7, with 10 bases lining up with TRBD2. V lost 7 bases to trimming and J lost 7 bases; unmatched junction nucleotides: 7. This CDR3 has 13 amino acids. CDR1 MNHEY and CDR2 SVGAGI come from the germline V gene. CDR3 sequence (DNA): TGTGCCAGCATCGGGGGACTAGCGCGGGAGCAGTACTTC. It encodes CASIGGLAREQYF.

The chain links TRBV6-6 to TRBJ2-1, with D possibly TRBD2 on 5 matching bases. The CDR3 is 15 residues long. Trimming cost V 2 bases and J 2 bases, with 10 bases left between them. Germline V gene sequence: CDR1 MNHNY, CDR2 SVGAGI (reference sequence). Written as DNA, the CDR3 is TGTGCCAGCAGTTACAGGCTAGCCCCCTACAATGAGCAGTTCTTC. Its translation: CASSYRLAPYNEQFF.

V and J are TRBV4-1 and TRBJ2-4, with D tentatively TRBD1 (5 bases). CDR3 length equals 13 residues. V dropped 3 bases and J dropped 6 bases, with 9 bases sitting between them. Per the germline V gene, CDR1 is MGHRA and CDR2 is YSYEKL. CDR3 sequence reads: CASSHSRANIQYF. DNA for the CDR3: TGCGCCAGCAGCCATTCCAGGGCAAACATTCAGTACTTC.

The chain couples TRBV6-4 to TRBJ1-2; possibly TRBD1 for D (5 bases). Germline-derived CDR1 and CDR2 are MRHNA and SNTAGT. V was shortened by 0 bases and J by 6 bases, with 8 bases between the two germline ends. This CDR3 spans 13 amino acids. The CDR3 loop is CASSDSRGNGYTF. CDR3 coding DNA: TGTGCCAGCAGTGACTCACGGGGCAATGGCTACACCTTC.

The chain combines TRBV6-5 with TRBJ1-2; no firm D call. This CDR3 comprises 13 residues. V gave up 2 bases and J gave up 8 bases, with 12 bases separating them. Looked up from germline, CDR1 is MNHEY and CDR2 is SVGAGI. CDR3 region: CASSYSAGRGYTF. In DNA, the CDR3 is TGTGCCAGCAGTTACAGCGCAGGTCGGGGCTACACCTTC.

V usage is TRBV11-2 and J usage is TRBJ2-7; D gene unclear. Trimming stripped 1 base from V and 6 bases from J, with 4 bases between. Germline V lookup: CDR1 SGHAT, CDR2 FQNNGV. The length of the CDR3 is 11 residues. CDR3 region: CASSLVGEQYF. The CDR3 DNA sequence: TGTGCCAGCAGCTTAGTAGGCGAGCAGTACTTC.

The chain employs TRBV19 and TRBJ2-3; TRBD1 matches at 8 bases. V shed 5 bases, J shed 11 bases, and the junction held 9 bases outside the gene matches. Germline loops: CDR1 LNHDA, CDR2 SQIVND (reference sequence). This CDR3 is 13 amino acids long. This CDR3 reads CASSVYRDRWQYF. CDR3 DNA sequence: TGTGCCAGTAGTGTTTACCGGGACAGGTGGCAGTATTTT. The variable domain in full, with the rest retrieved from reference TRBV19 and TRBJ2-3, is DGGITQSPKYLFRKEGQNVTLSCEQNLNHDAMYWYRQDPGQGLRLIYYSQIVNDFQKGDIAEGYSVSREKKESFPLTVTSAQKNPTAFYLCASSVYRDRWQYFGPGTRLTVL.